This T cell receptor beta chain was identified during a study of early T cells in non-severe SARS-CoV-2 infection. In the study overall: Unsorted whole-blood RNA was sequenced in bulk, leaving chains unpaired.

TCRdb analysed the 5' RACE reads with MiXCR anew, one entry per CDR3 protein. Of about 60,000 distinct CDR3 sequences in the sample, 9.5% to 15% are singletons; the top ten hold around 4.6%. V was pared by 2 bases and J by 5 bases, with 8 bases of the junction left unmatched. In germline, CDR1 is MRHNA, CDR2 SNTAGT. This CDR3 has 16 amino acids. This clonotype was observed a few times. This TCR derives from an adult who was a healthcare worker with PCR-confirmed SARS-CoV-2 infection or an uninfected control (not recorded which). Sequenced input: whole blood. V and J are TRBV6-4 and TRBJ1-1, with 10 bases that match TRBD1. The CDR3, as DNA: TGTGCCAGCAGTGACACACCGGGACAGGGGCAAACTGAAGCTTTCTTT. Translation gives CASSDTPGQGQTEAFF.